This T cell receptor (beta chain) was profiled in a study of T cell responses to AZD1222 COVID-19 vaccine. General study points: Researchers report vaccine-associated CD4 TCRs spanning spike, with dominance at 160-218 and 743-854. Unmutated variant regions are reportedly targeted by nearly half of spike-specific TCRs. It was only six AZD1222 recipients who were seropositive at baseline. Spike-specific TCR breadth and depth both grew after two AZD1222 doses.

The CDR3 has 16 amino acids. Germline lookup yields CDR1 SGDLS and CDR2 YYNGEE. The V segment lost 0 bases and the J segment 0 bases; nucleotides outside the gene matches: 2. Method: immunoSEQ multiplex PCR; TCRdb's copy keeps in-frame clones and lacks some. This table has 140,000 to 150,000 clones, about 90% appearing once. Details on this clone: Its antigen is not known.

The sequence came from an adult in good health. The sequencing here drew on peripheral blood, taken on day 0 of AZD1222 vaccination. This sequence joins TRBV9 and TRBJ2-2; 7 bases map to TRBD2. The CDR3 DNA sequence: TGTGCCAGCAGCGTAGTCGGGGGGACGAACACCGGGGAGCTGTTTTTT. Residues: CASSVVGGTNTGELFF.